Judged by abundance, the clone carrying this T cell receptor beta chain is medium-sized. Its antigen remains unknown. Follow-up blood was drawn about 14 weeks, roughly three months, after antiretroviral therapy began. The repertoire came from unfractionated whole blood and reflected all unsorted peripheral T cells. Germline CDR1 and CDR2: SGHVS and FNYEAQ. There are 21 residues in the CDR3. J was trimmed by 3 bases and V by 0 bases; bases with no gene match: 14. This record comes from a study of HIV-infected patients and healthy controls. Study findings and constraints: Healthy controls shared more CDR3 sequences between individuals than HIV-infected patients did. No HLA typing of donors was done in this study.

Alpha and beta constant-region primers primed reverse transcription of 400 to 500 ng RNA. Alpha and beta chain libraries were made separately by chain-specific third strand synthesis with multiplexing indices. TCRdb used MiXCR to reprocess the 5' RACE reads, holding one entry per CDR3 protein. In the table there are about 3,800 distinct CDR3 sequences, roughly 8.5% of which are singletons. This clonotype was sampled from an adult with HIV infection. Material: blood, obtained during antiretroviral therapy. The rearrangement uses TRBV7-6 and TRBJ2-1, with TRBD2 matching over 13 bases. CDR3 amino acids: CASSLAPRTSGGRILYNEQFF. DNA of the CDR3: TGTGCCAGCAGCTTAGCCCCCCGGACTAGCGGGGGCCGGATACTCTACAATGAGCAGTTCTTC.